These T cell receptor beta chains were read from a single sample in a study of identical twins. TCRdb reprocessed the 5' RACE reads with MiXCR, giving one entry per CDR3 protein. There are 400,000 to 500,000 distinct CDR3 sequences in the sample; approximately 18% occur only once, and around 12% lies in the top ten. The sequenced sample was naive T cells sorted from blood. The receptors come from a man in his forties or fifties in good health. CDR3s include the opening cysteine and the closing phenylalanine or tryptophan. The D gene is left open where the match is weak. The size field is filled for only some rows; it gives once, few, many or a size class.

TRBD1 TRBJ2-5 NA TRBV15 CATSRGDRGIRQETQYF TGTGCCACCAGCAGAGGGGACAGGGGGATCCGCCAAGAGACCCAGTACTTC
NA TRBJ2-7 NA TRBV18 CASSPPGQPYEQYF TGTGCCAGCTCGCCGCCGGGACAACCCTACGAGCAGTACTTC
NA TRBJ1-4 few TRBV5-1 CASSLGGRVELFF TGCGCCAGCAGCTTGGGCGGCAGAGTAGAACTGTTTTTT
TRBD1 TRBJ2-1 few TRBV10-3 CATDRGGNEQFF TGTGCCACGGACAGGGGGGGCAATGAGCAGTTCTTC
NA TRBJ1-5 few TRBV28 CASSLDHTSNQPQHF TGTGCCAGCAGTTTAGACCACACTAGCAATCAGCCCCAGCATTTT
NA TRBJ1-2 many TRBV27 CASSLSGYGYTF TGCGCCAGCAGCTTGAGCGGGTATGGCTACACCTTC
NA TRBJ2-1 NA TRBV7-6 CASSLSGPQFF TGTGCCAGCAGCTTATCTGGGCCGCAGTTCTTC
NA TRBJ2-1 many TRBV12-3/TRBV12-4 CASGRDGGTSVEQFF TGTGCCAGCGGGCGTGATGGGGGGACCTCGGTCGAGCAGTTCTTC
TRBD1 TRBJ2-7 many TRBV28 CASSLPRGTGAAYEQYF TGTGCCAGCAGTTTGCCCCGGGGGACAGGGGCGGCCTACGAGCAGTACTTC
TRBD1 TRBJ1-1 NA TRBV12-3/TRBV12-4 CASSFAGGTEAFF TGTGCCAGCAGTTTCGCAGGGGGCACTGAAGCTTTCTTT
NA TRBJ2-3 few TRBV5-1 CASSLERMAGSSTDTQYF TGCGCCAGCAGCTTGGAAAGAATGGCAGGCTCTAGCACAGATACGCAGTATTTT
NA TRBJ2-7 many TRBV14 CASSQWHSSYEQYF TGTGCCAGCAGCCAATGGCACAGCTCCTACGAGCAGTACTTC
TRBD1 TRBJ2-3 many TRBV2 CASSFGTGALNTQYF TGTGCCAGCAGCTTCGGGACAGGGGCACTCAATACGCAGTATTTT
TRBD2 TRBJ2-3 NA TRBV27 CASSFRTSGLTDTQYF TGTGCCAGCAGTTTCAGGACTAGCGGACTCACAGATACGCAGTATTTT
NA TRBJ2-1 few TRBV20-1 CSARLAGSSYNEQFF TGCAGTGCTAGATTGGCGGGGAGCTCCTACAATGAGCAGTTCTTC
NA TRBJ2-5 many TRBV11-1 CASSLVLRSGLILETQYF TGTGCCAGCAGCTTAGTGTTAAGATCGGGACTCATTCTGGAGACCCAGTACTTC
NA TRBJ2-2 NA TRBV5-4 CASSLEIKAGELFF TGTGCCAGCAGCTTGGAGATAAAAGCCGGGGAGCTGTTTTTT
NA TRBJ2-7 few TRBV25-1 CASSGTRTGEQYF TGTGCCAGCAGTGGCACTAGGACTGGCGAGCAGTACTTC
NA TRBJ2-6 few TRBV5-1 CASSLETTGANVLTF TGCGCCAGCAGCTTGGAGACTACTGGGGCCAACGTCCTGACTTTC
NA TRBJ1-3 NA TRBV6-5 CASSYGQSLSGNTIYF TGTGCCAGCAGTTACGGTCAGAGTCTCTCTGGAAACACCATATATTTT
NA TRBJ2-1 few TRBV12-3/TRBV12-4 CASRAGSPYNEQFF TGTGCCAGCAGAGCAGGGTCCCCCTACAATGAGCAGTTCTTC
TRBD1 TRBJ1-2 few TRBV28 CASVSTIQGIYGYTF TGTGCCAGCGTTTCTACTATACAGGGGATCTATGGCTACACCTTC
TRBD2 TRBJ2-4 many TRBV4-1 CASSALAGGTKNIQYF TGCGCCAGCAGCGCCCTGGCGGGGGGGACCAAAAACATTCAGTACTTC
TRBD2 TRBJ2-7 few TRBV15 CATSRVAGGSYEQYF TGTGCCACCAGCAGGGTAGCGGGAGGGAGCTACGAGCAGTACTTC
TRBD1 TRBJ1-1 NA TRBV23-1 CASRVQGMNTEAFF TGCGCCAGCAGGGTACAGGGGATGAACACTGAAGCTTTCTTT
NA TRBJ2-1 NA TRBV20-1 CSARDVAANEQFF TGCAGTGCTAGAGATGTGGCCGCCAATGAGCAGTTCTTC
NA TRBJ2-5 once TRBV11-1 CASSLGRDLRETQYF TGTGCCAGCAGCTTAGGTCGGGACCTCCGAGAGACCCAGTACTTC
NA TRBJ1-1 NA TRBV20-1 CSAGGPNTEAFF TGCAGTGCCGGGGGGCCGAACACTGAAGCTTTCTTT
NA TRBJ1-1 few TRBV29-1 CSVEYGGTEAFF TGCAGCGTTGAATATGGAGGGACTGAAGCTTTCTTT